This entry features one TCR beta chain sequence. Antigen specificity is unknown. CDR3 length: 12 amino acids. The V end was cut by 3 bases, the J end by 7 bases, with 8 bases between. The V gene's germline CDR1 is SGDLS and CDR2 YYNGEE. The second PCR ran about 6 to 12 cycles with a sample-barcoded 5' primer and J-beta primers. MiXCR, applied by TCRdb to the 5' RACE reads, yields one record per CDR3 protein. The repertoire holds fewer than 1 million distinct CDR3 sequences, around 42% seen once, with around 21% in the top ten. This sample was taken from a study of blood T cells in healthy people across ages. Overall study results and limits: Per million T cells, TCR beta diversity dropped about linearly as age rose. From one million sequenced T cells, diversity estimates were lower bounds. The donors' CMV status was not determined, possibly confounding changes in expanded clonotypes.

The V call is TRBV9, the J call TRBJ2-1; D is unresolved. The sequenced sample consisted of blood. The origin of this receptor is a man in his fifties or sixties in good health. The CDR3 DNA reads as TGTGCCAGCAGCGGGCCACAAAATGAGCAGTTCTTC. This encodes CASSGPQNEQFF.